The clone carrying this TCR beta chain was seen a handful of times. Its antigen is undetermined. CDR1 is LNHDA and CDR2 is SQIVND in the germline V gene (reference sequence). The CDR3 is 13 residues long. Trimming stripped 8 bases from V and 6 bases from J, with 14 bases between. TCRdb re-analysed the reads in MiXCR, keeping a single row per CDR3 protein. Counted here are under 850,000 distinct CDR3 sequences, roughly 36% occurring once; the ten biggest clones make up 18%. The sample originates from a study of T cell repertoires in cytomegalovirus infection. Study-level information: In public TCR beta signatures, there were indications of both CMV infection and matching HLA type. Study results and caveats: Identification of carriers of CMV plus the relevant HLA was achieved through cumulative public TCR beta family frequency.

Specimen: cultured PBMCs, collected from culture after CMV antigen stimulation. This sequence was found in a human donor in good health (CMV status not recorded). Some clones in this sample may be carry-over from other donors' samples. This rearrangement joins TRBV19 to TRBJ2-1; D is tentatively TRBD1 or TRBD2 (5 bases each). The CDR3 region has the DNA TGTGCCAGTGCGTCAGGGAGAGGCAATGAGCAGTTCTTC. Translating gives CASASGRGNEQFF.